Each of the 28 T cell receptor beta chains below was sequenced from the same sample in a study of blood T cell repertoires in COVID-19. Generated by immunoSEQ multiplex PCR, the TCRdb table keeps only in-frame clones and is missing some. The data hold 30,000 to 40,000 clones, with under 90% observed a single time. Source material: peripheral blood. The receptors were gathered from a man in his fifties with acute or convalescent COVID-19.

The chain combines TRBV27 with TRBJ2-7; tentative D call: TRBD2 (6 bases). The V gene lost 3 bases and the J gene lost 3 bases, with 9 bases spanning the gap. The CDR3 length is 13 residues. The germline V gene encodes CDR1 MNHEY and CDR2 SMNVEV (reference sequence). In DNA form, the CDR3 reads TGTGCCAGCAGTTTTCAGGGAGGCTACGAGCAGTACTTC. Translated, it gives CASSFQGGYEQYF.

V usage is TRBV6-2 or TRBV6-3 and J usage is TRBJ2-1; D may be TRBD2 (5 bases). This CDR3 contains 12 residues. Germline assignment: CDR1 MNHEY and CDR2 SVGEGT. The ends were cut back, 5 bases at V and 9 bases at J, with 11 bases in the middle. This CDR3 is CASSNGGGEQFF. CDR3 bases: TGTGCCAGCAGTAACGGAGGAGGTGAGCAGTTCTTC.

This chain connects TRBV6-5 to TRBJ2-1; 9 bases are a match to TRBD2. The V gene end was trimmed by 2 bases and the J gene end by 4 bases; junction bases not matched to a gene: 6. The CDR3 is 16 residues long. Germline CDR1 is MNHEY and CDR2 is SVGAGI. DNA for the CDR3: TGTGCCAGCAGTTACGTAGCGGGAGCCAAGTACAATGAGCAGTTCTTC. Its protein is CASSYVAGAKYNEQFF.

This sequence joins TRBV6-5 and TRBJ2-7, with 7 bases that match TRBD2. Germline V CDR1 and CDR2: MNHEY, SVGAGI. Trimming at V came to 6 bases and at J to 4 bases, leaving 9 bases not matched to a gene. CDR3 length equals 14 residues. This chain's CDR3 is CASRPERGHYEQYF. In DNA form, the CDR3 reads TGTGCCAGCAGGCCCGAGCGGGGCCATTACGAGCAGTACTTC.

This sequence joins TRBV6-5 and TRBJ1-1, with D possibly being TRBD1 (5 bases). CDR1 and CDR2 (germline): MNHEY, SVGAGI. Trimming stripped 0 bases from V and 6 bases from J, with 11 bases between. The CDR3 spans 14 residues. In DNA, the CDR3 is TGTGCCAGCAGTTACTCCCCCAGGGCCCCTGAAGCTTTCTTT. Its translation is CASSYSPRAPEAFF.

CDR3 region: CASSGRDGGPRSEQYF. CDR3 sequence (DNA): TGTGCCAGCTCCGGAAGAGACGGGGGGCCCAGGAGCGAGCAGTACTTC. The rearrangement links TRBV18 to TRBJ2-7, with D maybe TRBD2 (7 bases). The CDR3 is 16 amino acids. Germline CDR1 KGHSH, CDR2 LQKENI. The V end was cut by 6 bases, the J end by 6 bases, with 24 bases between.

The chain has TRBV6-6 and TRBJ1-2; TRBD1 might be the D (5 bases). Deletions cut 2 bases from V and 4 bases from J, with 14 bases between. This CDR3 spans 15 amino acids. CDR1 is MNHNY and CDR2 is SVGAGI in the germline V gene (reference sequence). The CDR3 here is CASSYEGREGYGYTF. DNA of the CDR3: TGTGCCAGCAGTTACGAGGGCAGGGAGGGCTATGGCTACACCTTC.

The chain recombines TRBV30 with TRBJ2-3, with D perhaps TRBD1 (5 bases). The V end lost 1 base, the J end lost 1 base, and 9 bases lay between the germline ends. The CDR3 is made up of 14 amino acids. The germline CDR1 and CDR2 sequences are GTSNPN and SVGIG (reference sequence). This CDR3 reads CAWSGIGGTDTQYF. The CDR3 DNA reads as TGTGCCTGGAGTGGAATAGGGGGCACAGATACGCAGTATTTT.

The chain joins TRBV4-2 to TRBJ1-2; D possibly corresponds to TRBD1 (5 bases). The CDR3 loop spans 13 amino acids. Per the germline V gene, CDR1 is LGHNA and CDR2 is YNFKEQ. Trimming shortened V by 2 bases and J by 4 bases, and 8 bases separated the two germline ends. As DNA, the CDR3 is TGTGCCAGCAGCCAAACAGGTTCCTATGGCTACACCTTC. Its translation: CASSQTGSYGYTF.

The J gene is TRBJ2-7, the V gene TRBV7-9, with 7 bases that match TRBD2. The CDR3 is 15 residues long. Germline-derived CDR1 and CDR2 are SEHNR and FQNEAQ (reference sequence). Unmatched junction bases numbered 4, after V lost 1 base and J lost 1 base. The chain's CDR3 is CASSLDVGGSYEQYF. CDR3 DNA sequence: TGTGCCAGCAGCTTAGATGTGGGAGGGTCCTACGAGCAGTACTTC.

This clone was observed a few times. This CDR3 reads CASTDRDGYEQYF. The CDR3 bases are TGTGCCAGCACCGACAGGGACGGCTACGAGCAGTACTTC. This rearrangement joins TRBV21-1 to TRBJ2-7; the listed D gene, TRBD1, was not tested against the DNA. TRBV21-1 constitutes a pseudogene. The CDR3 runs to 13 residues.

This sequence joins TRBV27 and TRBJ2-7; 9 nucleotides line up with TRBD1. Germline lookup yields CDR1 MNHEY and CDR2 SMNVEV (reference sequence). The CDR3 has 14 amino acids. J was trimmed by 0 bases and V by 4 bases; bases with no gene match: 1. This CDR3 reads CASSWDRVSYEQYF. The DNA of the CDR3 is TGTGCCAGCAGTTGGGACAGGGTCTCCTACGAGCAGTACTTC.

The CDR3 nucleotides read TGTGCCAGCAGCTTGGTTGGGGACAGGGATGACACCGGGGAGCTGTTTTTT. It translates to CASSLVGDRDDTGELFF. The chain carries TRBV5-4 and TRBJ2-2, with 9 bases that match TRBD1. Looked up from germline, CDR1 is SGHNT and CDR2 is YYREEE (reference sequence). Unmatched junction bases numbered 6, after V lost 0 bases and J lost 3 bases. This CDR3 spans 17 amino acids. The full variable domain, with the rest looked up from reference TRBV5-4 and TRBJ2-2, is ETGVTQSPTHLIKTRGQQVTLRCSSQSGHNTVSWYQQALGQGPQFIFQYYREEENGRGNFPPRFSGLQFPNYSSELNVNALELDDSALYLCASSLVGDRDDTGELFFGEGSRLTVL.

V and J are TRBV29-1 and TRBJ1-5; D possibly corresponds to TRBD1 (6 bases). The CDR3 runs to 17 residues. V was cut by 5 bases and J by 0 bases, with 20 bases left in between. Germline assignment: CDR1 SQVTM and CDR2 ANQGSEA. CDR3 loop: CSVKREIRGYSNQPQHF. CDR3 bases: TGCAGCGTTAAAAGGGAGATCAGGGGTTATAGCAATCAGCCCCAGCATTTT.

The rearrangement joins TRBV19 to TRBJ2-7; TRBD1 aligns across 7 bases. CDR1 and CDR2 from the germline V gene are LNHDA and SQIVND (reference sequence). Trimming removed 3 bases from V and 7 bases from J; junction bases left unmatched: 3. This CDR3 spans 12 amino acids. The chain's CDR3 is CASSIDRVEQYF. The CDR3 nucleotides are TGTGCCAGTAGTATCGACAGGGTGGAGCAGTACTTC.

The chain combines TRBV5-1 with TRBJ1-4, with a weak D call TRBD1 (6 bases). The CDR3 totals 15 residues. Germline CDR1 and CDR2: SGHRS and YFSETQ. Trimming took off 0 bases at V and 7 bases at J, with 13 bases between the two ends. In nucleotides, the CDR3 is TGCGCCAGCAGCTTGGATCGGGGGGCGGGTGAAAAACTGTTTTTT. Translating gives CASSLDRGAGEKLFF.

The rearrangement links TRBV20-1 to TRBJ1-5; 9 nucleotides align to TRBD1. Trimming took 3 bases from V and 4 from J; bases not matched to a gene: 7. The V gene's germline CDR1 is DFQATT and CDR2 SNEGSKA (reference sequence). This CDR3 spans 15 amino acids. Here the CDR3 DNA reads TGCAGTGCTAGTACCGGGACAGGGAGAAATCAGCCCCAGCATTTT. Translation: CSASTGTGRNQPQHF.

This chain links TRBV3-1 (or the pseudogene TRBV3-2) with TRBJ2-3; 9 nucleotides agree with TRBD2. This CDR3 is built from 15 residues. Germline V gene data show CDR1 as LGHDT and CDR2 as YNNKEL (reference sequence). Germline trimming cut 7 bases from V and 5 bases from J; bases unmatched to any gene: 10. CDR3 bases: TGTGCCAGCACCCAGTCTAGCGGGGAGTTAGATACGCAGTATTTT. Protein product: CASTQSSGELDTQYF.

The chain links TRBV27 to TRBJ2-1, with 7 bases aligning to TRBD1. V was clipped by 4 bases and J by 7 bases; unmatched bases: 4. Looked up from germline, CDR1 is MNHEY and CDR2 is SMNVEV (reference sequence). The CDR3 consists of 13 residues. In DNA, the CDR3 is TGTGCCAGCAGTTCGACAGGGAAGAATGAGCAGTTCTTC. Its translation: CASSSTGKNEQFF.

V and J are TRBV12-3 or TRBV12-4 and TRBJ1-5; D is ambiguous. The length of the CDR3 is 12 residues. Trimming removed 3 bases from V and 6 bases from J, with 6 bases in between. CDR3 in amino acids: CASSFNPQPQHF. Here the CDR3 DNA reads TGTGCCAGCAGTTTTAATCCTCAGCCCCAGCATTTT.

The chain combines TRBV29-1 with TRBJ1-5, with 8 bases lining up with TRBD1. The CDR3 is 15 amino acids. The junction had 11 bases not matched to a gene; V was cut back by 4 bases and J by 6 bases. The germline V gene encodes CDR1 SQVTM and CDR2 ANQGSEA. The CDR3 is CSVAGDRGEGQPQHF. In DNA, the CDR3 is TGCAGCGTTGCGGGTGACAGGGGTGAGGGTCAGCCCCAGCATTTT.

The chain uses TRBV19 and TRBJ2-1, with no clear D. V was shortened by 10 bases and J by 3 bases, with 10 bases between the two germline ends. The CDR3 extends over 12 amino acids. CDR1 and CDR2 from the germline V gene are LNHDA and SQIVND (reference sequence). CDR3 loop: CATSVSYNEQFF. As DNA, the CDR3 is TGTGCCACCTCGGTGAGCTACAATGAGCAGTTCTTC.

This chain connects TRBV5-1 to TRBJ1-2; D is unclear. This CDR3 is 13 amino acids long. Trimming shortened V by 4 bases and J by 8 bases, and 15 bases separated the two germline ends. Per germline, CDR1 SGHRS and CDR2 YFSETQ. Written as DNA, the CDR3 is TGCGCCAGCAGCGAACGGGCCGGGGAAGGCTACACCTTC. This encodes CASSERAGEGYTF.

V is TRBV28 and J is TRBJ1-2, with a possible D match to TRBD1 (6 bases). V shed 7 bases and J shed 2 bases, with 11 bases lying between them. CDR3 length: 13 amino acids. Germline V CDR1 and CDR2: MDHEN, SYDVKM. The chain's CDR3 is CASTYDRNYGYTF. CDR3 coding DNA: TGTGCCAGCACGTACGACAGGAACTATGGCTACACCTTC.

V and J are TRBV7-9 and TRBJ2-7; D perhaps matches TRBD2 (7 bases). The germline V and J ends were trimmed by 4 bases and 0 bases, with 16 bases remaining between them. The germline V gene encodes CDR1 SEHNR and CDR2 FQNEAQ (reference sequence). The CDR3 is made up of 16 amino acids. The CDR3 protein is CASSSLAGALSYEQYF. The CDR3 DNA sequence: TGTGCCAGCAGCTCCCTTGCGGGGGCCCTCTCCTACGAGCAGTACTTC.

There are a few counts of this clone. This rearrangement joins TRBV2 to TRBJ2-1; the match to TRBD2 covers 9 bases. The CDR3 totals 14 residues. Germline loops: CDR1 SNHLY, CDR2 FYNNEI. The junction had 5 bases not matched to a gene; V was cut back by 3 bases and J by 8 bases. The CDR3 region has the DNA TGTGCCAGCAGTGAGCGCGGGGGGGCGTATGAGCAGTTCTTC. Its translation is CASSERGGAYEQFF. Full variable domain (remainder filled in from reference TRBV2 and TRBJ2-1): EPEVTQTPSHQVTQMGQEVILRCVPISNHLYFYWYRQILGQKVEFLVSFYNNEISEKSEIFDDQFSVERPDGSNFTLKIRSTKLEDSAMYFCASSERGGAYEQFFGPGTRLTVL.

DNA of the CDR3: TGTGCCAGCACCAGCGGGGGGGGACCCTACGAGCAGTACTTC. Translation gives CASTSGGGPYEQYF. J is TRBJ2-7 and V is TRBV25-1, with 10 positions matching TRBD2. V lost 7 bases and J lost 2; bases outside the gene matches: 5. This CDR3 is 14 amino acids long. From germline, CDR1 is MGHDK and CDR2 SYGVNS.

This sequence joins TRBV7-3 and TRBJ2-7; D perhaps matches TRBD1 (6 bases). The CDR3 is 15 residues long. CDR1 is SGHTA, CDR2 FQGTGA, per germline. The V end lost 4 bases, the J end lost 7 bases, and 20 bases lay between the germline ends. The CDR3 bases are TGTGCCAGCAGCTCCGGGACACCCTCTGTGGAGGAGCAGTACTTC. Its translation: CASSSGTPSVEEQYF.